Listed below are T cell receptor beta chains from one sample, sequenced in a study of beta chain features in type 1 diabetes. TCRdb's table, derived via immunoSEQ multiplex PCR, lists solely in-frame clones and lacks some. The repertoire has 150,000 to 200,000 clones, about 63% of them found once; the top ten carry nearly 0.09%. The sample taken for sequencing was naive CD4+ T cells from blood. These receptors were obtained from a man younger than 40 with type 1 diabetes. Both conserved end residues are part of each CDR3. The order of the fields is D gene, V gene, J gene, clone size, CDR3 protein, CDR3 DNA. A D gene is named only where the DNA matches it firmly. Clone sizes are given selectively: once, few, many, or a class where the clone is expanded.

D: -
V: TRBV29-1
J: TRBJ2-1
size: few
CDR3: CSVEPSSYNEQFF
DNA: TGCAGCGTTGAACCGAGCTCCTACAATGAGCAGTTCTTC

D: -
V: TRBV11-2
J: TRBJ2-1
size: few
CDR3: CASTPGVVSYNEQFF
DNA: TGTGCCAGCACCCCCGGTGTGGTATCCTACAATGAGCAGTTCTTC

D: -
V: TRBV20-1
J: TRBJ1-3
size: -
CDR3: CSARSGNTIYF
DNA: TGCAGTGCTAGGAGCGGAAACACCATATATTTT

D: -
V: TRBV7-9
J: TRBJ2-3
size: few
CDR3: CASSFTDTTDTQYF
DNA: TGTGCCAGCAGCTTTACGGACACCACAGATACGCAGTATTTT

D: TRBD1
V: TRBV11-2
J: TRBJ2-3
size: -
CDR3: CASSARDRGTDTQYF
DNA: TGTGCCAGCAGCGCCCGGGACAGGGGCACAGATACGCAGTATTTT

D: -
V: TRBV29-1
J: TRBJ1-2
size: -
CDR3: CSVHLGSIGGYTF
DNA: TGCAGCGTTCATCTAGGGTCGATTGGTGGCTACACCTTC

D: -
V: TRBV9
J: TRBJ2-2
size: -
CDR3: CASSVEARNTGELFF
DNA: TGTGCCAGCAGCGTAGAAGCACGGAACACCGGGGAGCTGTTTTTT

D: -
V: TRBV2
J: TRBJ1-2
size: few
CDR3: CASSEVGNYGYTF
DNA: TGTGCCAGCAGTGAAGTGGGGAACTATGGCTACACCTTC

D: TRBD1
V: TRBV7-2
J: TRBJ1-6
size: -
CDR3: CASRGQDISSSPLHF
DNA: TGTGCCAGCAGGGGACAGGATATTTCAAGTTCACCCCTCCACTTT

D: -
V: TRBV29-1
J: TRBJ2-1
size: -
CDR3: CSVKPRISSYNEQFF
DNA: TGCAGCGTTAAACCTAGGATAAGCTCCTACAATGAGCAGTTCTTC

D: -
V: TRBV18
J: TRBJ2-7
size: -
CDR3: CASSLRTETYEQYF
DNA: TGTGCCAGCTCACTCCGGACAGAAACCTACGAGCAGTACTTC

D: -
V: TRBV4-3
J: TRBJ1-6
size: -
CDR3: CASSQGNRAGTPLHF
DNA: TGCGCCAGCAGCCAAGGGAATAGGGCCGGGACACCCCTCCACTTT

D: -
V: TRBV30
J: TRBJ2-7
size: few
CDR3: CASRGVNEQYF
DNA: TGTGCCTCAAGGGGGGTCAACGAGCAGTACTTC

D: TRBD2
V: TRBV9
J: TRBJ2-5
size: -
CDR3: CASSPGTSGAAQYF
DNA: TGTGCCAGCAGCCCAGGGACTAGTGGGGCGGCCCAGTACTTC

D: -
V: TRBV29-1
J: TRBJ1-1
size: -
CDR3: CSGRDFNTEAFF
DNA: TGCAGCGGACGGGACTTTAACACTGAAGCTTTCTTT

D: TRBD2
V: TRBV30
J: TRBJ2-3
size: few
CDR3: CAWTPGLAVTDTQYF
DNA: TGTGCCTGGACACCGGGACTAGCGGTCACAGATACGCAGTATTTT

D: -
V: TRBV29-1
J: TRBJ2-1
size: -
CDR3: CSAIRDLGGYEQFF
DNA: TGCAGCGCCATACGGGACCTAGGGGGGTATGAGCAGTTCTTC

D: -
V: TRBV10-2
J: TRBJ1-6
size: -
CDR3: CASSEFQGSSPLHF
DNA: TGCGCCAGCAGTGAGTTCCAGGGTAGTTCACCCCTCCACTTT

D: TRBD1
V: TRBV7-8
J: TRBJ1-5
size: -
CDR3: CASRGQDTQPQHF
DNA: TGTGCCAGCAGGGGACAGGATACTCAGCCCCAGCATTTT

D: TRBD1
V: TRBV27
J: TRBJ2-7
size: -
CDR3: CASSLVGTGVGGSYEQYF
DNA: TGTGCCAGCAGTCTCGTAGGGACAGGGGTCGGGGGCTCCTACGAGCAGTACTTC

D: TRBD2
V: TRBV29-1
J: TRBJ2-1
size: -
CDR3: CSVGTTSGGYNEQFF
DNA: TGCAGCGTTGGCACCACTAGCGGGGGGTACAATGAGCAGTTCTTC

D: TRBD1
V: TRBV18
J: TRBJ2-7
size: -
CDR3: CASSQQGNYEQYF
DNA: TGTGCCAGCTCACAACAGGGGAACTACGAGCAGTACTTC

D: TRBD1
V: TRBV6-6
J: TRBJ2-1
size: -
CDR3: CASSKQGTSYNEQFF
DNA: TGTGCCAGCAGTAAACAGGGGACATCCTACAATGAGCAGTTCTTC

D: TRBD2
V: TRBV9
J: TRBJ2-1
size: -
CDR3: CASSPVAGGTSSYNEQFF
DNA: TGTGCCAGCAGCCCCGTAGCGGGGGGGACGAGCTCCTACAATGAGCAGTTCTTC

D: TRBD1
V: TRBV9
J: TRBJ1-2
size: -
CDR3: CASSARTGDEYGYTF
DNA: TGTGCCAGCAGCGCCAGGACAGGGGACGAATATGGCTACACCTTC

D: -
V: TRBV7-9
J: TRBJ1-1
size: -
CDR3: CASSKWKNTEAFF
DNA: TGTGCCAGCAGTAAGTGGAAAAACACTGAAGCTTTCTTT

D: -
V: TRBV4-1
J: TRBJ2-1
size: few
CDR3: CASSQDPDSYEQFF
DNA: TGCGCCAGCAGCCAAGACCCCGACAGTTATGAGCAGTTCTTC

D: TRBD2
V: TRBV29-1
J: TRBJ2-3
size: few
CDR3: CSVEARLADTDTQYF
DNA: TGCAGCGTTGAGGCTCGACTAGCGGACACAGATACGCAGTATTTT